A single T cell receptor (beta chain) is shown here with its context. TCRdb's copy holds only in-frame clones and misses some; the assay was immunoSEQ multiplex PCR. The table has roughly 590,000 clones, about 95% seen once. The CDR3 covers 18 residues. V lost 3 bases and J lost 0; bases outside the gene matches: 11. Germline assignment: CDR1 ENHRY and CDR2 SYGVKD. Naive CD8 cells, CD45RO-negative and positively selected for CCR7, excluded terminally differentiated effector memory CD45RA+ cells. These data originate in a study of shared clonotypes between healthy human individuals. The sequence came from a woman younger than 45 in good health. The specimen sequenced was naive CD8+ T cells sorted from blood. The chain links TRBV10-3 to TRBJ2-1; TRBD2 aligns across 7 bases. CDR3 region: CAISDPPAGGSSYNEQFF. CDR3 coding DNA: TGTGCCATCAGTGACCCCCCCGCAGGCGGGAGCTCCTACAATGAGCAGTTCTTC.